This T cell receptor beta chain was captured in a study of Tregs in tolerant kidney transplant recipients. Points from the study as a whole: Tolerant patients' donor-specific Tregs expanded beyond overall Tregs, suggesting antigen-driven growth.

This CDR3 spans 17 amino acids. Deletions cut 2 bases from V and 4 bases from J, with 19 bases between. The germline CDR1 and CDR2 sequences are SNHLY and FYNNEI. Turning to this clone: What it binds is not known. The read gets to within 3 residues of the CDR3 end, and the germline J gene fills in the rest.

TCRdb keeps only in-frame clones here, not all; method: immunoSEQ multiplex PCR. The sample holds about 48,000 clones. The input for sequencing was CD4+ T cells from blood, taken before the transplant. The TCR was taken from a human donor who received a combined kidney and bone marrow transplant. The chain couples TRBV2 to TRBJ2-3; maybe TRBD2 (6 bases). CDR3 sequence: CASSESGLAFSPDTQYF. The DNA read from the CDR3 is TGTGCCAGCAGTGAATCAGGGCTAGCGTTCAGTCCAGATACG.